This TCR beta chain came from a study of regulatory T cells in long-lasting Graves disease. Study outcomes and limitations: Accuracy might have suffered from few samples.

Arm-PCR with iRepertoire HTBI primers amplified the CDR3 regions for these TCR beta libraries. In TCRdb, the multiplex PCR reads were re-called with MiXCR into one record per CDR3 protein. The sample consists of over 450,000 distinct CDR3 sequences, 20% to 25% of them appearing once. The ends lost 6 bases at V and 0 bases at J; junction bases unmatched: 7. CDR1 is PRHDT and CDR2 is FYEKMQ in the germline V gene (reference sequence). This CDR3 contains 15 residues. Time point meaning: persistent/refractory GD, antithyroid drugs over 5 years with positive TRAb. RNA isolated from PBMCs was used to make the TCR library. An endocrinology department in Xi'an, China, recruited the patients. Comments on this clonotype: Its target is unknown.

Source: peripheral blood mononuclear cells (PBMCs), taken when the disease was refractory, from a patient treated with antithyroid drugs. This chain links TRBV13 with TRBJ2-7; TRBD1 matches at 8 bases. The TCR originated in a female donor with Graves disease. Written as DNA, the CDR3 is TGTGCCAGCAGTAACAGGGGGTCGAGCTCCTACGAGCAGTACTTC. It is translated as CASSNRGSSSYEQYF. The entire variable domain, with the rest obtained from reference TRBV13 and TRBJ2-7, is as follows: AAGVIQSPRHLIKEKRETATLKCYPIPRHDTVYWYQQGPGQDPQFLISFYEKMQSDKGSIPDRFSAQQFSDYHSELNMSSLELGDSALYFCASSNRGSSSYEQYFGPGTRLTVT.